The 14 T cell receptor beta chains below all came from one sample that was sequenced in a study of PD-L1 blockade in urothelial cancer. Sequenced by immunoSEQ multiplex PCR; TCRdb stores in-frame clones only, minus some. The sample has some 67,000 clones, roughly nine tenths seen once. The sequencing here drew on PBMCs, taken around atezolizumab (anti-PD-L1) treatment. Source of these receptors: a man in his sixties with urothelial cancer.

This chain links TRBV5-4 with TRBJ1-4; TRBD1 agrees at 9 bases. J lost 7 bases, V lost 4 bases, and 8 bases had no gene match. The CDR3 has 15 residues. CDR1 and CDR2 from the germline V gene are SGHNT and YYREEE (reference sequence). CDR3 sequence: CASSPRDRASEKLFF. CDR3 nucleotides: TGTGCCAGCAGCCCCCGGGACAGGGCGTCTGAAAAACTGTTTTTT.

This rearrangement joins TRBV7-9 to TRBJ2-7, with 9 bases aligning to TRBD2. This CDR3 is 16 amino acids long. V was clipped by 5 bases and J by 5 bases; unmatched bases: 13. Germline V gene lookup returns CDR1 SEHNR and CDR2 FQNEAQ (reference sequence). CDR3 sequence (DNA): TGTGCCAGCAGCCCCGAGCGGGGGGCCCGGGTCCACGAGCAGTACTTC. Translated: CASSPERGARVHEQYF.

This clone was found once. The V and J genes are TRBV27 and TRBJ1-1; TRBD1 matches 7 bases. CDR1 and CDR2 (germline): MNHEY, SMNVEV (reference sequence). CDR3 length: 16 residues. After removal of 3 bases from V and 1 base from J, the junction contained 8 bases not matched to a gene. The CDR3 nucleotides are TGTGCCAGCAGTTTTTTGGAAAGGGGGCCGAACACTGAAGCTTTCTTT. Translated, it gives CASSFLERGPNTEAFF.

The CDR3 DNA sequence: TGTGCCAGCAGACGACTAGCGGGAGCTAGCACAGATACGCAGTATTTT. This sequence encodes CASRRLAGASTDTQYF. J is TRBJ2-3 and V is TRBV5-6; TRBD2 agrees at 12 bases. Per the germline V gene, CDR1 is SGHDT and CDR2 is YYEEEE. The V segment lost 5 bases and the J segment 0 bases; nucleotides outside the gene matches: 4. This CDR3 has 16 amino acids. Using reference TRBV5-6 and TRBJ2-3 for the parts outside the CDR3, the full variable domain is DAGVTQSPTHLIKTRGQQVTLRCSPKSGHDTVSWYQQALGQGPQFIFQYYEEEERQRGNFPDRFSGHQFPNYSSELNVNALLLGDSALYLCASRRLAGASTDTQYFGPGTRLTVL.

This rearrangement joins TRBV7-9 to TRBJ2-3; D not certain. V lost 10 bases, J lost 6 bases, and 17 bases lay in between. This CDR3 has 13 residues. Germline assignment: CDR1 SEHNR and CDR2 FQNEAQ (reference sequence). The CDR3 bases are TGTGCCAACCAGTTCGGGTCTCGGGATACGCAGTATTTT. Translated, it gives CANQFGSRDTQYF. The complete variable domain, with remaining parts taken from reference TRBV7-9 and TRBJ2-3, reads DTGVSQNPRHKITKRGQNVTFRCDPISEHNRLYWYRQTLGQGPEFLTYFQNEAQLEKSRLLSDRFSAERPKGSFSTLEIQRTEQGDSAMYLCANQFGSRDTQYFGPGTRLTVL.

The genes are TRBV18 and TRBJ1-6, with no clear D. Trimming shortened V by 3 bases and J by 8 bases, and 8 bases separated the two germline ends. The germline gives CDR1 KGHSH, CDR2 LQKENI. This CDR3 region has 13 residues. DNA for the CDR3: TGTGCCAGCTCACCTCAGAGCGATTCACCCCTCCACTTT. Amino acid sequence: CASSPQSDSPLHF.

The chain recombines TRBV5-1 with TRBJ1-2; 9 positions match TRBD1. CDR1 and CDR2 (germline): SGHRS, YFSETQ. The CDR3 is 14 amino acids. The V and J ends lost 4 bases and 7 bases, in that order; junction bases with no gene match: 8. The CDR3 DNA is TGCGCCAGCAGCGCCCGACAGGGGGAGGGTGGCTACACCTTC. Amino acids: CASSARQGEGGYTF.

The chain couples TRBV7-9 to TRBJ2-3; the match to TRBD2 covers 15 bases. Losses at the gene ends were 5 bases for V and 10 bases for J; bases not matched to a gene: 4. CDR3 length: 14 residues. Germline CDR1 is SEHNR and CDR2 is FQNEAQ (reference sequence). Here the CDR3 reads CASSLGLAGGAQYF. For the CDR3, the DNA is TGTGCCAGCAGCCTTGGACTAGCGGGGGGGGCGCAGTATTTT.

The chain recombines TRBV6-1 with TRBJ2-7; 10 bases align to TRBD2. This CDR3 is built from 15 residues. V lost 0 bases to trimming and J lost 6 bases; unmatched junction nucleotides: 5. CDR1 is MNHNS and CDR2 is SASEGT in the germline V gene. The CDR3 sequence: CASSEARAGGSEQYF. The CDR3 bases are TGTGCCAGCAGTGAAGCGCGAGCGGGAGGGAGCGAGCAGTACTTC.

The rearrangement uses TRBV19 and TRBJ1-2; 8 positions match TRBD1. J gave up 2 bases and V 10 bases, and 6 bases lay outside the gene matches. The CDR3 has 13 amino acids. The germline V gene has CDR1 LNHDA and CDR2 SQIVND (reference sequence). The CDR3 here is CATLRQGNYGYTF. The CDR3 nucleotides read TGTGCCACTCTACGACAGGGGAACTATGGCTACACCTTC.

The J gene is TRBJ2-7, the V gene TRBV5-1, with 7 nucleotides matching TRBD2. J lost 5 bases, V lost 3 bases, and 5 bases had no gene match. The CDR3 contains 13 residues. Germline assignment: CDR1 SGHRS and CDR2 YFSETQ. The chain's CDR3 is CASSYPGGDEQYF. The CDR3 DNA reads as TGCGCCAGCAGCTACCCGGGAGGCGACGAGCAGTACTTC.

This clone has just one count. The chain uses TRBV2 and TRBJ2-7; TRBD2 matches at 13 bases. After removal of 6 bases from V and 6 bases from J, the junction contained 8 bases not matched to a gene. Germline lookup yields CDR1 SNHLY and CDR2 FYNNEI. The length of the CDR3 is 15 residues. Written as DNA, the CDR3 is TGTGCCAGCAGATCAACTAGCGGGAGGGCCGTCGAGCAGTACTTC. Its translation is CASRSTSGRAVEQYF.

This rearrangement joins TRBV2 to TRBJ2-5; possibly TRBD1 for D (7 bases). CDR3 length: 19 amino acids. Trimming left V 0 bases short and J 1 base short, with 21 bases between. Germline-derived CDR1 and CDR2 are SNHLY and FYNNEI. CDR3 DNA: TGTGCCAGCAGTGAAGCGGGGGCAGGGGGGATCCCCTCCCAAGAGACCCAGTACTTC. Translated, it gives CASSEAGAGGIPSQETQYF.

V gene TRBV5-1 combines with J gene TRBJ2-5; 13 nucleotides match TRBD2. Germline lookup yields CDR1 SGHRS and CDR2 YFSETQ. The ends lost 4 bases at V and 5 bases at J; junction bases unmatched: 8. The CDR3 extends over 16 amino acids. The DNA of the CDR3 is TGCGCCAGCAGCCCAGGACTAGCGGGAGCTTCGGAGACCCAGTACTTC. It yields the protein CASSPGLAGASETQYF. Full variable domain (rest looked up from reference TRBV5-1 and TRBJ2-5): KAGVTQTPRYLIKTRGQQVTLSCSPISGHRSVSWYQQTPGQGLQFLFEYFSETQRNKGNFPGRFSGRQFSNSRSEMNVSTLELGDSALYLCASSPGLAGASETQYFGPGTRLLVL.